The entry that follows covers one T cell receptor beta chain sequence. Repertoires were generated with immunoSEQ multiplex PCR, while TCRdb's copy carries only in-frame clones and drops some. Of 20,000 to 25,000 clones in the sample, 70% to 80% were seen once. V was clipped by 1 base and J by 8 bases, with 8 bases between them. The CDR3 sequence is 13 residues long. CDR1 LNHNV and CDR2 YYDKDF come from the germline V gene (reference sequence). Time point meaning: cycle 4 day 1 (C4D1), after five to seven weeks of nivolumab. Brentuximab vedotin exposure varied among the patients, all of whom had relapsed after autologous stem cell transplantation. These data come from a study of PD-1 blockade in classical Hodgkin lymphoma.

The chain links TRBV15 to TRBJ1-4; D gene uncertain. Sequences were derived from peripheral blood mononuclear cells (PBMCs), sampled before the fourth cycle of nivolumab. This receptor was identified in a human donor with classical Hodgkin lymphoma. The CDR3 DNA follows: TGTGCCACCAGCAGAGGGGGTGGGGAAAAACTGTTTTTT. It codes for CATSRGGGEKLFF.